This passage covers 28 T cell receptor beta chains from one sample sequenced in a study of HIV-infected patients and healthy controls. cDNA was made from around 0.5 ug RNA using alpha and beta constant primers. Each of the alpha and beta chains got its own library through chain-specific third strand synthesis with indices. TCRdb independently ran MiXCR on the 5' RACE reads; one entry per CDR3 protein. The table has 8,000 to 10,000 distinct CDR3 sequences, approximately 7.6% seen once; the top ten hold 30% to 35%. All unsorted peripheral T cells were captured because whole blood was used without fractionation. This specimen consisted of blood, obtained before antiretroviral therapy. The receptor set was obtained from an adult with HIV infection. The donor label of this sample is uncertain.

The chain carries TRBV18 and TRBJ2-5, with 8 positions matching TRBD1. V lost 0 bases, J lost 5 bases, and 8 bases stayed unmatched. Germline V gene sequence: CDR1 KGHSH, CDR2 LQKENI. The CDR3 loop spans 16 amino acids. CDR3 nucleotides: TGTGCCAGCTCACCACCCCGCGGACAGGGTCTTGAGACCCAGTACTTC. Amino acids: CASSPPRGQGLETQYF.

This clonotype was seen many times. The chain couples TRBV5-1 to TRBJ1-6; 8 bases fit TRBD1. Trimming removed 4 bases from V and 7 bases from J; junction bases left unmatched: 13. The CDR3 contains 17 residues. Germline V gives CDR1 SGHRS, CDR2 YFSETQ. For the CDR3, the DNA is TGCGCCAGCAGCCTAAAGACAGGGGCCTATGGAAATTCACCCCTCCACTTT. This encodes CASSLKTGAYGNSPLHF.

This clonotype was observed at least ten times. This chain links TRBV3-1 with TRBJ1-2, with TRBD1 as a possible D gene (5 bases). Per germline, CDR1 LGHDT and CDR2 YNNKEL (reference sequence). This CDR3 is 15 amino acids long. Trimming removed 3 bases at V and 6 bases at J, with 17 bases between. In nucleotides, the CDR3 is TGTGCCAGCAGCCAGGACGCGAGGGGAAGAGATGGCTACACCTTC. It codes for CASSQDARGRDGYTF. Using reference TRBV3-1 and TRBJ1-2 for the parts outside the CDR3, the full variable domain is DTAVSQTPKYLVTQMGNDKSIKCEQNLGHDTMYWYKQDSKKFLKIMFSYNNKELIINETVPNRFSPKSPDKAHLNLHINSLELGDSAVYFCASSQDARGRDGYTFGSGTRLTVV.

CDR3: CAWSPQQEAGYTF. CDR3 DNA: TGTGCCTGGAGTCCTCAACAGGAGGCTGGCTACACCTTC. This chain uses TRBV30 with TRBJ1-2; the D gene is possibly TRBD1 (5 bases). There are 13 residues in the CDR3. Germline values: CDR1 GTSNPN, CDR2 SVGIG (reference sequence). Between the trimmed V and J ends, which lost 2 bases and 7 bases, there was a span of 14 bases.

This clonotype appeared many times. J is TRBJ1-1 and V is TRBV5-1; the D is unclear. Germline lookup yields CDR1 SGHRS and CDR2 YFSETQ. Deletions cut 4 bases from V and 0 bases from J, with 16 bases between. The CDR3 sequence is 16 residues long. The CDR3 region has the DNA TGCGCCAGCAGCGCAGACTGGGAGTCCATGAACACTGAAGCTTTCTTT. Protein product: CASSADWESMNTEAFF.

The chain is built from TRBV3-1 and TRBJ1-3; TRBD1 matches at 7 bases. The junction had 12 bases not matched to a gene; V was cut back by 4 bases and J by 0 bases. The CDR3 has 18 amino acids. The V gene's germline CDR1 is LGHDT and CDR2 YNNKEL (reference sequence). The CDR3, as DNA: TGTGCCAGCAGCCCGCCCACAGGGGTATCTTTCTCTGGAAACACCATATATTTT. Protein: CASSPPTGVSFSGNTIYF.

This clonotype was observed at least ten times. The gene calls are TRBV20-1 and TRBJ2-7; TRBD2 matches 8 bases. Germline-derived CDR1 and CDR2 are DFQATT and SNEGSKA (reference sequence). CDR3 size: 15 residues. Trimming removed 5 bases from V and 6 bases from J; junction bases left unmatched: 15. CDR3 region: CSAPRLSAGVREQYF. CDR3 in DNA: TGCAGTGCTCCCCGTCTCTCAGCGGGGGTACGCGAGCAGTACTTC.

This clonotype has a count of ten or more. The V gene is TRBV6-5, the J gene TRBJ1-5, with D unresolved. V was pared by 2 bases and J by 6 bases, with 11 bases between. The CDR3 spans 14 residues. Germline values: CDR1 MNHEY, CDR2 SVGAGI. CDR3 DNA: TGTGCCAGCAGTTACCGGGCCCTCGGTCAGCCCCAGCATTTT. It encodes CASSYRALGQPQHF.

This clonotype was picked up many times. V and J are TRBV6-1 and TRBJ1-4, with D hard to call. V was trimmed by 3 bases and J by 0 bases, leaving 14 bases between them. This CDR3 has 17 residues. CDR1 is MNHNS, CDR2 SASEGT, per germline. CDR3 in DNA: TGTGCCAGCAGTGAGCGCTACTCGGCCGCAACTAATGAAAAACTGTTTTTT. Residues: CASSERYSAATNEKLFF.

This clonotype was detected many times. V usage is TRBV20-1 and J usage is TRBJ1-6; the D gene is possibly TRBD1 (6 bases). The germline CDR1 and CDR2 sequences are DFQATT and SNEGSKA (reference sequence). The ends were cut back, 8 bases at V and 2 bases at J, with 16 bases in the middle. This CDR3 is 15 amino acids long. CDR3 region: CSFEGQGPYNSPLHF. DNA for the CDR3: TGCAGTTTCGAGGGTCAGGGGCCCTATAATTCACCCCTCCACTTT.

Comments on this clonotype: This may be a read error: a much more frequent sequence differs by one nucleotide. The chain employs TRBV11-2 and TRBJ2-5; tentative D call: TRBD2 (6 bases). The V gene lost 3 bases and the J gene lost 5 bases, with 16 bases spanning the gap. CDR1 is SGHAT and CDR2 is FQNNGV in the germline V gene. The CDR3 runs to 15 residues. The CDR3 sequence is CASSFHSRAGETQYF. Here the CDR3 DNA reads TGTGCCAGCAGCTTTCATAGCAGGGCGGGGGAGACCCAGTACTTC.

This clonotype was observed at least ten times. This chain connects TRBV20-1 to TRBJ2-2; 11 nucleotides line up with TRBD2. With V trimmed by 6 bases and J by 6 bases, 9 bases remained unmatched. CDR1 and CDR2 (germline): DFQATT, SNEGSKA (reference sequence). The length of the CDR3 is 15 residues. The CDR3 DNA reads TGCAGTGCCCCGCGGGTAGCGGGAGGGGCCGGGGAGCTGTTTTTT. This codes for CSAPRVAGGAGELFF.

This clonotype appeared a few times. V is TRBV19 and J is TRBJ1-1; weak D call: TRBD1 (6 bases). CDR3 size: 12 residues. Germline lookup yields CDR1 LNHDA and CDR2 SQIVND (reference sequence). V lost 11 bases, J lost 1 base, and 11 bases lay in between. This CDR3 is CAAQGRNTEAFF. The CDR3 nucleotides are TGTGCCGCCCAGGGGAGGAACACTGAAGCTTTCTTT.

V usage is TRBV7-3 and J usage is TRBJ1-3; D uncertain. V was cut by 8 bases and J by 2 bases, with 10 bases left in between. Germline V gene data show CDR1 as SGHTA and CDR2 as FQGTGA. This CDR3 comprises 13 residues. CDR3 sequence (DNA): TGTGCCAGCGGTGACACCGCTGGAAACACCATATATTTT. It encodes CASGDTAGNTIYF.

The sample holds many counts of this clonotype. The V and J genes are TRBV2 and TRBJ1-1; D is ambiguous. Trimming removed 6 bases from V and 7 bases from J, with 6 bases in between. CDR3 length equals 10 residues. Germline CDR1 and CDR2: SNHLY and FYNNEI. CDR3 in DNA: TGTGCCAGCAGCGGGCTTGAAGCTTTCTTT. Residues: CASSGLEAFF.

This clonotype was detected many times. The chain is built from TRBV5-6 and TRBJ1-3, with no clear D. CDR1 SGHDT and CDR2 YYEEEE come from the germline V gene. V gave up 1 base and J gave up 0 bases, with 14 bases separating them. The CDR3 loop spans 17 amino acids. CDR3 residues: CASSLKTRRSSGNTIYF. DNA for the CDR3: TGTGCCAGCAGCTTGAAGACCCGGAGGTCCTCTGGAAACACCATATATTTT.

This clonotype showed up many times. This chain uses TRBV19 with TRBJ1-1; D perhaps matches TRBD1 (5 bases). This CDR3 has 13 amino acids. Germline CDR1 and CDR2: LNHDA and SQIVND (reference sequence). The germline V and J ends were trimmed by 5 bases and 2 bases, with 9 bases remaining between them. The CDR3: CASSLTENTEAFF. CDR3 sequence (DNA): TGTGCCAGTAGTCTGACAGAAAACACTGAAGCTTTCTTT.

This clonotype has at least ten counts. The chain carries TRBV7-8 and TRBJ1-4; tentatively, D is TRBD1 (5 bases). Looked up from germline, CDR1 is SGHVS and CDR2 is FQNEAQ. The CDR3 runs 16 residues. Trimming took 0 bases from V and 6 from J, leaving 14 bases between them. CDR3 sequence reads: CASSLAGQGEYEKLFF. For the CDR3, the DNA is TGTGCCAGCAGCTTAGCGGGGCAGGGTGAATATGAAAAACTGTTTTTT.

This clonotype has at least ten counts. This rearrangement joins TRBV20-1 to TRBJ1-1; D gene uncertain. The germline gives CDR1 DFQATT, CDR2 SNEGSKA (reference sequence). Trimming removed 3 bases from V and 1 base from J, with 18 bases in between. The CDR3 length is 16 residues. CDR3 sequence (DNA): TGCAGTGCTAGTAAATCGCACGGCGGCCAGAACACTGAAGCTTTCTTT. Its translation: CSASKSHGGQNTEAFF.

This clonotype has at least ten counts. The chain couples TRBV7-2 to TRBJ2-1; D ambiguous. The germline V and J ends were trimmed by 7 bases and 8 bases, with 24 bases remaining between them. The CDR3 covers 16 residues. Germline assignment: CDR1 SGHTA and CDR2 FQGNSA. The CDR3 DNA follows: TGTGCCAGCACCCCCCGCTGGAGCTCGAGAGGAGATGAGCAGTTCTTC. Translated: CASTPRWSSRGDEQFF. The full variable domain, rest sourced from reference TRBV7-2 and TRBJ2-1, is GAGVSQSPSNKVTEKGKDVELRCDPISGHTALYWYRQSLGQGLEFLIYFQGNSAPDKSGLPSDRFSAERTGGSVSTLTIQRTQQEDSAVYLCASTPRWSSRGDEQFFGPGTRLTVL.

The table lists this clonotype with many counts. The chain uses TRBV6-6 and TRBJ1-1; D unresolved. The ends were cut back, 6 bases at V and 3 bases at J, with 14 bases in the middle. Germline V gene lookup returns CDR1 MNHNY and CDR2 SVGAGI (reference sequence). The length of the CDR3 is 14 residues. CDR3 in amino acids: CASSLNPLDTEAFF. The CDR3, as DNA: TGTGCCAGCAGCCTCAACCCCCTGGACACTGAAGCTTTCTTT.

This clonotype was detected a few times. The chain combines TRBV29-1 with TRBJ2-3, with TRBD2 as a possible D gene (6 bases). Trimming removed 5 bases from V and 4 bases from J, with 22 bases in between. Germline CDR1 is SQVTM and CDR2 is ANQGSEA. The CDR3 runs 16 residues. The CDR3 nucleotides are TGCAGCGTTATCGAAACCGGGGGTAATAATCCAGATACGCAGTATTTT. Translated, it gives CSVIETGGNNPDTQYF.

In this sample, this clonotype turned up many times. The rearrangement links TRBV4-2 to TRBJ1-4, with D unclear. The germline CDR1 and CDR2 sequences are LGHNA and YNFKEQ. V was shortened by 2 bases and J by 4 bases, with 11 bases between the two germline ends. The CDR3 covers 15 residues. The CDR3 DNA follows: TGTGCCAGCAGCCAAAACGGACGGGTTAATGAAAAACTGTTTTTT. Its protein is CASSQNGRVNEKLFF.

This clonotype is medium-sized in the sample. The chain employs TRBV2 and TRBJ2-5; the match to TRBD2 covers 10 bases. This CDR3 is 14 amino acids long. The V gene end was trimmed by 6 bases and the J gene end by 3 bases; junction bases not matched to a gene: 4. Germline V gene sequence: CDR1 SNHLY, CDR2 FYNNEI. The CDR3 DNA follows: TGTGCCAGCAGGATAGCGGGGGGCAAAGAGACCCAGTACTTC. The encoded protein is CASRIAGGKETQYF. Combining the CDR3 with reference TRBV2 and TRBJ2-5 gives the whole variable domain EPEVTQTPSHQVTQMGQEVILRCVPISNHLYFYWYRQILGQKVEFLVSFYNNEISEKSEIFDDQFSVERPDGSNFTLKIRSTKLEDSAMYFCASRIAGGKETQYFGPGTRLLVL.

Only a few counts were recorded for this clonotype. This chain connects TRBV14 to TRBJ1-1, with no clear D. CDR3 size: 14 residues. The germline gives CDR1 SGHDN, CDR2 FVKESK. Trimming took 4 bases from V and 2 from J, leaving 11 bases between them. DNA of the CDR3: TGTGCCAGCAGCCCCAAACATGGTAACACTGAAGCTTTCTTT. It encodes CASSPKHGNTEAFF. Full variable domain (remainder filled in from reference TRBV14 and TRBJ1-1): EAGVTQFPSHSVIEKGQTVTLRCDPISGHDNLYWYRRVMGKEIKFLLHFVKESKQDESGMPNNRFLAERTGGTYSTLKVQPAELEDSGVYFCASSPKHGNTEAFFGQGTRLTVV.

This clonotype came up a few times. The J gene is TRBJ2-5, the V gene TRBV29-1; TRBD1 matches 10 bases. The CDR3 is 14 amino acids. The germline V gene has CDR1 SQVTM and CDR2 ANQGSEA. The V segment lost 6 bases and the J segment 4 bases; nucleotides outside the gene matches: 8. The CDR3 protein is CSVMTGGRPETQYF. The DNA for the CDR3 is TGCAGCGTGATGACAGGGGGCCGTCCAGAGACCCAGTACTTC.

This rearrangement joins TRBV29-1 to TRBJ1-1; D gene uncertain. The CDR3 covers 12 residues. With 4 bases removed from V and 2 bases from J, the gap between germline ends came to 8 bases. Germline-derived CDR1 and CDR2 are SQVTM and ANQGSEA. CDR3 amino acids: CSVGFLNTEAFF. In DNA form, the CDR3 reads TGCAGCGTTGGATTCCTAAACACTGAAGCTTTCTTT.

The chain carries TRBV27 and TRBJ2-3; no clear D. The CDR3 is 15 amino acids. Germline values: CDR1 MNHEY, CDR2 SMNVEV (reference sequence). The V end lost 3 bases, the J end lost 0 bases, and 10 bases lay between the germline ends. DNA of the CDR3: TGTGCCAGCAGTTTGGCTTGGTCTAGCACAGATACGCAGTATTTT. This translates into CASSLAWSSTDTQYF.